Described below is a single TCR beta chain sequence and its context. Its specificity is unknown. The CDR3 extends 3 residues past the end of the read, so its final part is completed from the germline J gene. Sequencing used immunoSEQ multiplex PCR; TCRdb keeps in-frame clones, though not all of them. Its clone listing holds about 33,000 clones. This record belongs to a study of Tregs in tolerant kidney transplant recipients. Looking at the study overall: Related graft donors supplied nonmyeloablative bone marrow transplants, and mixed chimerism was transient.

V lost 4 bases, J lost 0 bases, and 13 bases lay in between. The germline gives CDR1 SQVTM, CDR2 ANQGSEA. This CDR3 has 14 amino acids. Overall study findings and caveats: Tregs expanded with activated donor B cells seemed most donor-specific. Donor-specific Treg expansion exceeded global Treg expansion in tolerant patients, suggesting antigen drive. This study did not directly address biological reproducibility.

The sequence was obtained from a human donor who received a combined kidney and bone marrow transplant. Sequences were derived from CD8+ T cells from blood, sampled before the transplant. This rearrangement joins TRBV29-1 to TRBJ2-7; TRBD1 might be the D (5 bases). The CDR3 sequence is CSVAWSGHSYEQYF. The DNA read from the CDR3 is TGCAGCGTTGCTTGGTCAGGGCACTCCTACGAG.